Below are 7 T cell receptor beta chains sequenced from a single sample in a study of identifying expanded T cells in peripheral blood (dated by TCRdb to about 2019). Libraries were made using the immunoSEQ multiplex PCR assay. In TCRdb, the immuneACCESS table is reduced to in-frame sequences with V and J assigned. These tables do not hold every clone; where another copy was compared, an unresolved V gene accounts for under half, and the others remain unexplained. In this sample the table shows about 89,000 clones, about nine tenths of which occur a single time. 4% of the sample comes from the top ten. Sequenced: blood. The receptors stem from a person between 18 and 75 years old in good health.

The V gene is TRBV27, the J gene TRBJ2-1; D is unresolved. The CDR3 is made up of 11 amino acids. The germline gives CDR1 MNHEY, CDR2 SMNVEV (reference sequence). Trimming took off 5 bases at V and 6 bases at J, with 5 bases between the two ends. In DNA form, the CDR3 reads TGTGCCAGCAGTGTGGGCAATGAGCAGTTCTTC. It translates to CASSVGNEQFF.

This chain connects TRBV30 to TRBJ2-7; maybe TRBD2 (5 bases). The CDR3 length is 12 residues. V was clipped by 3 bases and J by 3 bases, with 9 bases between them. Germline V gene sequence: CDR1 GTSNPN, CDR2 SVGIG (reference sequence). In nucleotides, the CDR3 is TGTGCCTGGAGGGACTCTATCTACGAGCAGTACTTC. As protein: CAWRDSIYEQYF.

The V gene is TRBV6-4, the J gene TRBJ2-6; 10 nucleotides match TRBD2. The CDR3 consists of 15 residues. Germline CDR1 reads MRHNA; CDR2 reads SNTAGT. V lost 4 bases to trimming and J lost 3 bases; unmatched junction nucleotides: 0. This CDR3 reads CASSASGSGANVLTF. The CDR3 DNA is TGTGCCAGCAGTGCTAGCGGGAGTGGGGCCAACGTCCTGACTTTC.

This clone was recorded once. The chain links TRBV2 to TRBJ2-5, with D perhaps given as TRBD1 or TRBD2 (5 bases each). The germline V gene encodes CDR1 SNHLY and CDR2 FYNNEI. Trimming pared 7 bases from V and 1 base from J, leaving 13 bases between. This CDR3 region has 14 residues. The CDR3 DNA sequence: TGTGCCAGCAACTGGGACGGACCCCAAGAGACCCAGTACTTC. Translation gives CASNWDGPQETQYF. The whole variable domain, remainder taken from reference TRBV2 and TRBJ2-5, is EPEVTQTPSHQVTQMGQEVILRCVPISNHLYFYWYRQILGQKVEFLVSFYNNEISEKSEIFDDQFSVERPDGSNFTLKIRSTKLEDSAMYFCASNWDGPQETQYFGPGTRLLVL.

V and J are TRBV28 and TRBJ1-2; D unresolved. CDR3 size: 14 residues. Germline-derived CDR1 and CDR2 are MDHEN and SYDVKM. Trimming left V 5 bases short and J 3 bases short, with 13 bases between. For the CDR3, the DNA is TGTGCCAGCAGTAAACAGCAACCCTACTATGGCTACACCTTC. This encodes CASSKQQPYYGYTF.

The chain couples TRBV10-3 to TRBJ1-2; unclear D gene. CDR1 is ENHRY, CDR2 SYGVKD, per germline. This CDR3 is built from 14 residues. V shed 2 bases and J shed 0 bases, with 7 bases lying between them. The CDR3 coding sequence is TGTGCCATCAGTGAGACAGTATCTAACTATGGCTACACCTTC. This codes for CAISETVSNYGYTF.

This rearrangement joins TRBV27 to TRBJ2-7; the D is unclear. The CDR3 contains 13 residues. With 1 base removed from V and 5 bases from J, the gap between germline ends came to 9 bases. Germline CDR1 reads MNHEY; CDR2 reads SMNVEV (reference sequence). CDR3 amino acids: CASSLFSQNEQYF. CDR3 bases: TGTGCCAGCAGTTTATTTAGCCAGAACGAGCAGTACTTC.